This paragraph covers one T cell receptor beta chain sequence. The data originate from a study of shared clonotypes between healthy human individuals. Across the whole study: Donor ages ranged 18 to 49 years: a couple of women, a few men.

The length of the CDR3 is 15 residues. Germline CDR1 MDHEN, CDR2 SYDVKM. V trimming: 9 bases; J trimming: 4 bases; junction bases outside the gene matches: 11. Per the original data handling: ImmunoSEQ yielded junction-only sequences lacking quality scores, so filtering differed. Clones were sequenced by immunoSEQ multiplex PCR, and TCRdb holds only the in-frame ones, with some missing. The DNA was the basis for D and trimming; V, J and clone size are from that table. The sample contains about 730,000 clones, about two thirds of which appear only once. Every contributor of samples was a Caucasian grown-up residing in Nashville, Tennessee.

The material sequenced was memory CD4+ T cells sorted from blood. Subset indicated: CD45RA-negative fraction. This rearrangement joins TRBV28 to TRBJ2-1; TRBD2 aligns across 8 bases. The source is a woman aged 25 to 39 in good health. CDR3 sequence (DNA): TGTGCCAGTAAGAAGAGCGGGAGTTCTTACAATGAGCAGTTCTTC. It is translated as CASKKSGSSYNEQFF.